This T cell receptor beta chain derives from a study of T cell changes during pregnancy in multiple sclerosis. TCRdb's copy holds only in-frame clones and misses some; the assay was immunoSEQ multiplex PCR. The sample shows 45,000 to 50,000 clones, almost 95% of them seen only once. The clonotype was recovered from a female donor in good health, enrolled as a control in a pregnancy study. The sequenced sample was CD4+ T cells from peripheral blood mononuclear cells, obtained in the second trimester of pregnancy.

The CDR3 nucleotides read TGTGCCAGCAGCCCAGAGGGAGTCACTGAAGCTTTCTTT. It codes for CASSPEGVTEAFF. The chain combines TRBV7-9 with TRBJ1-1; D remains ambiguous. The CDR3 runs to 13 residues. The V and J ends lost 5 bases and 4 bases respectively, with 11 bases between them. Per germline, CDR1 SEHNR and CDR2 FQNEAQ (reference sequence).